Below, 26 T cell receptor beta chains from the same sample are listed, as sequenced in a study of OX40 agonist ivuxolimab in advanced cancers. Produced via immunoSEQ multiplex PCR; TCRdb's table is partial and in-frame only. This sample has 65,000 to 90,000 clones, with 90% found just once. This specimen was CD4+ or CD8+ T cells sorted from blood, taken in a trial of the OX40 agonist ivuxolimab. The origin of the receptors is an adult with an advanced solid tumor such as melanoma, head and neck, liver or kidney cancer.

The chain carries TRBV6-6 and TRBJ2-7; D is uncertain. This CDR3 has 15 residues. The V gene's germline CDR1 is MNHNY and CDR2 SVGAGI (reference sequence). Trimming took 6 bases from V and 1 from J, leaving 16 bases between them. CDR3 sequence reads: CASSSTTMGSYEQYF. CDR3 nucleotides: TGTGCCAGCAGCTCAACAACCATGGGTTCCTACGAGCAGTACTTC.

V is TRBV27 and J is TRBJ1-4; no clear D. CDR3 length: 13 residues. Germline loops: CDR1 MNHEY, CDR2 SMNVEV (reference sequence). With 5 bases removed from V and 6 bases from J, the gap between germline ends came to 10 bases. The CDR3 DNA is TGTGCCAGCAGTGCAAGCCCGTATGAAAAACTGTTTTTT. The encoded protein is CASSASPYEKLFF. The full variable domain, rest sourced from reference TRBV27 and TRBJ1-4, is EAQVTQNPRYLITVTGKKLTVTCSQNMNHEYMSWYRQDPGLGLRQIYYSMNVEVTDKGDVPEGYKVSRKEKRNFPLILESPSPNQTSLYFCASSASPYEKLFFGSGTQLSVL.

The gene calls are TRBV9 and TRBJ2-1; D remains unclear. The germline V gene encodes CDR1 SGDLS and CDR2 YYNGEE. The V gene lost 2 bases and the J gene lost 4 bases, with 13 bases spanning the gap. CDR3 size: 15 residues. The CDR3 region is CASSVSATAYNEQFF. The CDR3 bases are TGTGCCAGCAGCGTTTCCGCGACGGCATACAATGAGCAGTTCTTC.

The J gene is TRBJ2-1, the V gene TRBV27; tentative D call: TRBD1 (5 bases). The germline gives CDR1 MNHEY, CDR2 SMNVEV (reference sequence). This CDR3 spans 13 amino acids. Trimming took off 3 bases at V and 7 bases at J, with 10 bases between the two ends. CDR3 residues: CASSFGARNEQFF. CDR3 nucleotides: TGTGCCAGCAGTTTTGGGGCCCGGAATGAGCAGTTCTTC.

The rearrangement joins TRBV15 to TRBJ2-1; D is undetermined. The CDR3 runs to 15 residues. Germline V gene sequence: CDR1 LNHNV, CDR2 YYDKDF (reference sequence). The germline V and J ends were trimmed by 1 base and 3 bases, with 10 bases remaining between them. The CDR3 DNA reads as TGTGCCACCAGCAGAGGTTCTGTAGGCTACAATGAGCAGTTCTTC. Protein sequence: CATSRGSVGYNEQFF.

The J gene is TRBJ1-6, the V gene TRBV6-6, with a possible D match to TRBD1 (5 bases). Germline lookup yields CDR1 MNHNY and CDR2 SVGAGI (reference sequence). The CDR3 runs 15 residues. V was pared by 7 bases and J by 8 bases, with 18 bases between. The CDR3 here is CASTTRMGVDSPLHF. The CDR3, as DNA: TGTGCCAGCACCACGCGGATGGGGGTTGATTCACCCCTCCACTTT.

This chain uses TRBV28 with TRBJ2-2; TRBD1 agrees at 8 bases. Germline V gene sequence: CDR1 MDHEN, CDR2 SYDVKM. Unmatched junction bases numbered 14, after V lost 5 bases and J lost 6 bases. This CDR3 is built from 17 residues. CDR3 loop: CASSPQGAGQAAGELFF. CDR3 coding DNA: TGTGCCAGCAGTCCCCAGGGGGCAGGGCAGGCCGCCGGGGAGCTGTTTTTT. The full variable domain, rest sourced from reference TRBV28 and TRBJ2-2, is DVKVTQSSRYLVKRTGEKVFLECVQDMDHENMFWYRQDPGLGLRLIYFSYDVKMKEKGDIPEGYSVSREKKERFSLILESASTNQTSMYLCASSPQGAGQAAGELFFGEGSRLTVL.

The V call is TRBV11-2, the J call TRBJ2-5; 9 bases fit TRBD1. The CDR3 is 14 residues long. V was pared by 4 bases and J by 1 base, with 1 base of the junction left unmatched. In germline, CDR1 is SGHAT, CDR2 FQNNGV. CDR3 DNA: TGTGCCAGCAGCTCGGGACAGGGCCAAGAGACCCAGTACTTC. Encoded protein: CASSSGQGQETQYF.

This CDR3 reads CASSPRGSEAFF. The CDR3 DNA is TGTGCCAGCAGCCCCCGAGGGAGTGAAGCTTTCTTT. The rearrangement links TRBV7-9 to TRBJ1-1; D remains unclear. This CDR3 region has 12 residues. Trimming took 5 bases from V and 7 from J, leaving 11 bases between them. Germline V gene lookup returns CDR1 SEHNR and CDR2 FQNEAQ (reference sequence). Together with reference TRBV7-9 and TRBJ1-1, the CDR3 gives the full variable domain: DTGVSQNPRHKITKRGQNVTFRCDPISEHNRLYWYRQTLGQGPEFLTYFQNEAQLEKSRLLSDRFSAERPKGSFSTLEIQRTEQGDSAMYLCASSPRGSEAFFGQGTRLTVV.

The chain has TRBV19 and TRBJ2-2; a possible D gene is TRBD1 (6 bases). The length of the CDR3 is 14 residues. The germline V gene encodes CDR1 LNHDA and CDR2 SQIVND (reference sequence). V lost 2 bases and J lost 6, with 10 bases in between. In DNA, the CDR3 is TGTGCCAGTAGTATAACGGCAGGGGCCGGGGAGCTGTTTTTT. Translation gives CASSITAGAGELFF.

The V and J genes are TRBV2 and TRBJ1-2, with D perhaps matching TRBD1 (5 bases). Trimming left V 9 bases short and J 4 bases short, with 21 bases between. CDR1 is SNHLY and CDR2 is FYNNEI in the germline V gene. This CDR3 has 15 residues. CDR3 region: CARGQQAGGFYGYTF. CDR3 in DNA: TGTGCCAGAGGTCAACAGGCGGGCGGATTCTATGGCTACACCTTC.

The chain recombines TRBV27 with TRBJ2-7; 7 nucleotides match TRBD2. The CDR3 runs 15 residues. Germline lookup yields CDR1 MNHEY and CDR2 SMNVEV (reference sequence). The ends lost 6 bases at V and 2 bases at J; junction bases unmatched: 10. The CDR3 nucleotides are TGTGCCAGCAGCCGGGGGGTAGCGGCAACCTACGAGCAGTACTTC. Translating it yields CASSRGVAATYEQYF.

This chain joins TRBV19 and TRBJ2-1; tentatively, D is TRBD2 (6 bases). Trimming took off 4 bases at V and 0 bases at J, with 7 bases between the two ends. Germline lookup yields CDR1 LNHDA and CDR2 SQIVND (reference sequence). This CDR3 comprises 14 residues. CDR3 region: CASSTSVSYNEQFF. The CDR3 bases are TGTGCCAGTAGTACTAGCGTCTCCTACAATGAGCAGTTCTTC.

This clone was counted once. The junction shows a germline mismatch at one end, possibly a read error. The chain is built from TRBV6-1 and TRBJ1-5, with D tentatively TRBD1 (5 bases). The CDR3 extends over 11 amino acids. Germline loops: CDR1 MNHNS, CDR2 SASEGT. Written as DNA, the CDR3 is TGTGCCTGCAGGGAGAATCAGCCCCAGCATTTT. Protein sequence: CACRENQPQHF.

This clone is a singleton in its sample. The rearrangement uses TRBV6-1 and TRBJ2-5; no clear D gene. Deletions cut 4 bases from V and 1 base from J, with 7 bases between. There are 13 residues in the CDR3. Germline CDR1 reads MNHNS; CDR2 reads SASEGT. The CDR3 spells CASSGQIQETQYF. CDR3 nucleotide sequence: TGTGCCAGCAGTGGACAAATCCAAGAGACCCAGTACTTC.

The chain is built from TRBV30 and TRBJ1-2, with 8 bases identical to TRBD1. V shed 8 bases and J 8 bases; nucleotides not matched to a gene: 16. The CDR3 loop spans 14 amino acids. Germline lookup yields CDR1 GTSNPN and CDR2 SVGIG (reference sequence). The CDR3 DNA reads TGTGCCGAGACAGGGGCCGGGTTGGGGGAGGGCTACACCTTC. This gives the protein CAETGAGLGEGYTF.

The chain couples TRBV4-1 to TRBJ2-2, with 12 bases that match TRBD2. Trimming took 0 bases from V and 8 from J; bases not matched to a gene: 4. The CDR3 loop spans 16 amino acids. Looked up from germline, CDR1 is MGHRA and CDR2 is YSYEKL. The CDR3 reads CASSQELAGGGGELFF. The DNA of the CDR3 is TGCGCCAGCAGCCAAGAGCTAGCGGGAGGGGGAGGGGAGCTGTTTTTT.

V gene TRBV6-6 combines with J gene TRBJ1-4; 7 nucleotides align to TRBD1. V lost 1 base to trimming and J lost 5 bases; unmatched junction nucleotides: 7. The V gene's germline CDR1 is MNHNY and CDR2 SVGAGI (reference sequence). This CDR3 contains 16 residues. CDR3 bases: TGTGCCAGCAGTTACTGGGGACAGAGCCCAAATGAAAAACTGTTTTTT. The encoded protein is CASSYWGQSPNEKLFF.

The chain couples TRBV28 to TRBJ2-7, with D perhaps matching TRBD1 (6 bases). CDR1 and CDR2 (germline): MDHEN, SYDVKM. The CDR3 is 13 residues long. The germline V and J ends were trimmed by 3 bases and 3 bases, with 9 bases remaining between them. The CDR3 loop is CASSLSGDYEQYF. CDR3 nucleotide sequence: TGTGCCAGCAGTTTGTCAGGGGACTACGAGCAGTACTTC.

This clone was seen only once. V usage is TRBV28 and J usage is TRBJ2-7; D is ambiguous. From germline, CDR1 is MDHEN and CDR2 SYDVKM. CDR3 size: 16 residues. The V end was cut by 3 bases, the J end by 3 bases, with 18 bases between. CDR3 DNA: TGTGCCAGCAGTTTTGAGATTAGCAGCCCAGACTACGAGCAGTACTTC. Translated: CASSFEISSPDYEQYF.

The chain uses TRBV9 and TRBJ1-3, with TRBD1 identical over 7 bases. CDR1 SGDLS and CDR2 YYNGEE come from the germline V gene. Trimming cost V 4 bases and J 8 bases; bases outside gene matches: 15. CDR3 length: 16 amino acids. The CDR3 loop reads CASSPWDSPMRDTIYF. CDR3 DNA sequence: TGTGCCAGCAGCCCTTGGGACAGTCCGATGCGGGACACCATATATTTT.

V is TRBV27 and J is TRBJ1-4, with a possible D match to TRBD1 (6 bases). CDR3 length: 13 residues. V lost 3 bases and J 8 bases, leaving 10 bases between the germline ends. Looked up from germline, CDR1 is MNHEY and CDR2 is SMNVEV (reference sequence). CDR3 in amino acids: CASSFRGGEKLFF. CDR3 bases: TGTGCCAGCAGTTTTAGAGGGGGGGAAAAACTGTTTTTT.

The rearrangement uses TRBV7-9 and TRBJ2-3; 7 bases agree with TRBD2. The CDR3 is 16 amino acids. Germline V gives CDR1 SEHNR, CDR2 FQNEAQ (reference sequence). Trimming cost V 5 bases and J 4 bases; bases outside gene matches: 12. The CDR3 DNA is TGTGCCAGCAGCCCCCGCGGGGCTAGCGGAGCAGATACGCAGTATTTT. Amino acids: CASSPRGASGADTQYF.

J is TRBJ2-7 and V is TRBV6-5; the D is unclear. The germline CDR1 and CDR2 sequences are MNHEY and SVGAGI. This CDR3 region has 14 residues. Trimming shortened V by 0 bases and J by 0 bases, and 6 bases separated the two germline ends. The CDR3 protein is CASSYSASSYEQYF. The CDR3 DNA follows: TGTGCCAGCAGTTACTCGGCTAGCTCCTACGAGCAGTACTTC.

This clone has a single count. CDR3 sequence: CASSMDRGDSGNTIYF. The CDR3 DNA sequence: TGTGCCAGCAGCATGGACAGAGGTGACTCTGGAAACACCATATATTTT. The chain recombines TRBV7-9 with TRBJ1-3; D is possibly TRBD1 (6 bases). Germline assignment: CDR1 SEHNR and CDR2 FQNEAQ (reference sequence). The germline V and J ends were trimmed by 5 bases and 0 bases, with 14 bases remaining between them. The CDR3 consists of 16 residues.

The chain has TRBV7-9 and TRBJ2-3; D unresolved. V was shortened by 3 bases and J by 7 bases, with 8 bases between the two germline ends. Germline assignment: CDR1 SEHNR and CDR2 FQNEAQ (reference sequence). CDR3 length: 12 residues. DNA of the CDR3: TGTGCCAGCAGCTTCGATGGGAATACGCAGTATTTT. This gives the protein CASSFDGNTQYF.